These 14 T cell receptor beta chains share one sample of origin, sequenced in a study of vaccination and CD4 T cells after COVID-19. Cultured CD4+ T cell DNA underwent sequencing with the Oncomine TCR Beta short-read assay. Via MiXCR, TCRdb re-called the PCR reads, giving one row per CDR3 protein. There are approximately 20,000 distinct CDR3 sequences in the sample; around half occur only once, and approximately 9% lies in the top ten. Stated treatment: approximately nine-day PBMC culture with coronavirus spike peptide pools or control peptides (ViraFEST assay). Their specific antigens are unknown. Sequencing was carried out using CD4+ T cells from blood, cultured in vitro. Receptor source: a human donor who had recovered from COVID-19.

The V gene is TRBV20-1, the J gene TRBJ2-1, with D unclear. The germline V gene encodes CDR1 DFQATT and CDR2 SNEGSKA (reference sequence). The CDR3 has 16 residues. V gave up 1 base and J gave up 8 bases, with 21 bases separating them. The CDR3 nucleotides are TGCAGTGCTAGAGGGCCTAGGGTGGTGGGTAAAGATGAGCAGTTCTTC. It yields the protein CSARGPRVVGKDEQFF.

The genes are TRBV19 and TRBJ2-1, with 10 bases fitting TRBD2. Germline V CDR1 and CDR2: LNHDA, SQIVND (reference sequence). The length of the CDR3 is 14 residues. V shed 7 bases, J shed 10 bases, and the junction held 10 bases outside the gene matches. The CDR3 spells CASKEPAGGDEQFF. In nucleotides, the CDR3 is TGTGCCAGTAAAGAACCAGCGGGAGGGGACGAGCAGTTCTTC.

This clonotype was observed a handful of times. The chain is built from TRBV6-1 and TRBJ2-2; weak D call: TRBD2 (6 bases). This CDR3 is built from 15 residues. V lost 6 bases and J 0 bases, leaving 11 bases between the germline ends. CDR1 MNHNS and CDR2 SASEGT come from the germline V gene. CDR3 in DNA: TGTGCCAGCAGGGAACTAGCACCGAACACCGGGGAGCTGTTTTTT. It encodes CASRELAPNTGELFF.

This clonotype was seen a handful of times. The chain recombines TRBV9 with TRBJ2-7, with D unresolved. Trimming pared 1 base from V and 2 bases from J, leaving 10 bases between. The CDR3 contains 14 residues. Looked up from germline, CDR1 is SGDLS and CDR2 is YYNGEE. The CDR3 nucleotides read TGTGCCAGCAGCGTAACTCCTGAGACCTACGAGCAGTACTTC. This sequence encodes CASSVTPETYEQYF.

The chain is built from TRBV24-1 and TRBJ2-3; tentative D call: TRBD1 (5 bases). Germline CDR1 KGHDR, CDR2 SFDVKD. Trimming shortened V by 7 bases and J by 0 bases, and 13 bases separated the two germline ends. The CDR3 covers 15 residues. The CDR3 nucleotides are TGTGCCACCAGACCCAGGGATACTAGCACAGATACGCAGTATTTT. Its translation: CATRPRDTSTDTQYF.

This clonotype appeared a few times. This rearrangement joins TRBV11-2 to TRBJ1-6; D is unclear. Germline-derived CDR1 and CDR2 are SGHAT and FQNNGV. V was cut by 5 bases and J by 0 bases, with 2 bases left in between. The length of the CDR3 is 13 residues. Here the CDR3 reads CASSRSYNSPLHF. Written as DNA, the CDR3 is TGTGCCAGCAGCCGCTCCTATAATTCACCCCTCCACTTT.

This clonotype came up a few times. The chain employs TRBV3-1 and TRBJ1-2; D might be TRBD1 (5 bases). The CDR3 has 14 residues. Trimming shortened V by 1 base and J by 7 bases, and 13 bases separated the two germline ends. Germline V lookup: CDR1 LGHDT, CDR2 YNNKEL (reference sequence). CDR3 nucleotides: TGTGCCAGCAGCCAAGTGCGAGGGGAGGGTGGCTACACCTTC. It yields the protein CASSQVRGEGGYTF.

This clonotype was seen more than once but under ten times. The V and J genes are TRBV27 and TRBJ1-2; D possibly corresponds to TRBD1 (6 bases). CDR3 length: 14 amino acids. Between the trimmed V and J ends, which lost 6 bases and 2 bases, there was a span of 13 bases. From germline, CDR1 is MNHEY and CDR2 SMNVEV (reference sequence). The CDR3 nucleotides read TGTGCCAGCAGGAGTCTGACAGGAAACTATGGCTACACCTTC. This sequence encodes CASRSLTGNYGYTF.

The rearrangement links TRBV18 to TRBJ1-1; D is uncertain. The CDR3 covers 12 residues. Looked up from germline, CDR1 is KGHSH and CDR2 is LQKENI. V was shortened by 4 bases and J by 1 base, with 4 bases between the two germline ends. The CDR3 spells CASSQANTEAFF. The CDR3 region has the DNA TGTGCCAGCTCACAAGCGAACACTGAAGCTTTCTTT.

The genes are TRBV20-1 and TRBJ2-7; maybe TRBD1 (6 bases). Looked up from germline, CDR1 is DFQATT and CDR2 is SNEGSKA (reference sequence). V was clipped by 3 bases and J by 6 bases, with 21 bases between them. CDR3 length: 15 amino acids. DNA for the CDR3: TGCAGTGCTAGTTGGTGGACAGTAGACAATCTCGAGCAGTACTTC. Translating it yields CSASWWTVDNLEQYF.

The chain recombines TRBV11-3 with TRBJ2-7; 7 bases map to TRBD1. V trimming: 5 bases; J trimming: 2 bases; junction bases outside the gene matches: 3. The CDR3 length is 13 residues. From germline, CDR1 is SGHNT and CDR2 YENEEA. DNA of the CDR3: TGTGCCAGCAGCAGCCAGGGGGCCTACGAGCAGTACTTC. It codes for CASSSQGAYEQYF.

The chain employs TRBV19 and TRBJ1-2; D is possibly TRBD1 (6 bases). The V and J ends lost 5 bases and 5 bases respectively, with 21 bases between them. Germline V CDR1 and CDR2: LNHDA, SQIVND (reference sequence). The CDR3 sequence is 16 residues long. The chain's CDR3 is CASSPDIEPGAYGYTF. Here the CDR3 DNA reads TGTGCCAGTAGTCCAGATATCGAGCCGGGGGCATATGGCTACACCTTC.

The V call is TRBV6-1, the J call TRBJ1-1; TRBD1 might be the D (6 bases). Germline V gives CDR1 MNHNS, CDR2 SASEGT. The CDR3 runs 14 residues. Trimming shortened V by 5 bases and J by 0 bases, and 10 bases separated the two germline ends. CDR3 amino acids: CASSPRGVNTEAFF. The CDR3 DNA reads TGTGCCAGCAGTCCAAGGGGGGTGAACACTGAAGCTTTCTTT.

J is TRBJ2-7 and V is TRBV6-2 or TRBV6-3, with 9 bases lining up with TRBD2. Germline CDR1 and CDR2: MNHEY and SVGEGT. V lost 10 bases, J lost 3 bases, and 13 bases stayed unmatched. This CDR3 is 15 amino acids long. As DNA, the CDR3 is TGTGCCACACAGACCCCAGCGGGAGGACGCTACGAGCAGTACTTC. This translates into CATQTPAGGRYEQYF.